The present entry profiles one T cell receptor (beta chain) with its context. The data belong to a study of OX40 agonist ivuxolimab in advanced cancers. V was trimmed by 5 bases and J by 10 bases, leaving 12 bases between them. CDR3 length: 13 amino acids. CDR1 SNHLY and CDR2 FYNNEI come from the germline V gene. The table came from immunoSEQ multiplex PCR; TCRdb's copy has only in-frame clones and leaves some out. The sample shows 55,000 to 70,000 clones, more than 75% of them seen only once. This receptor was taken from an adult with an advanced solid tumor such as melanoma, head and neck, liver or kidney cancer. Sequencing was performed on CD4+ or CD8+ T cells sorted from blood, taken in a trial of the OX40 agonist ivuxolimab. J is TRBJ1-6 and V is TRBV2, with a weak D call TRBD1 (6 bases). This CDR3 reads CASSRGGDSPLHF. The CDR3 nucleotides read TGTGCCAGCAGTAGGGGGGGGGACTCACCCCTCCACTTT.